This T cell receptor beta chain was documented in a study of blood T cell repertoires in COVID-19 (dated by TCRdb to about 2020). Looking at the study overall: Samples covering the acute and convalescent phases of COVID-19 were provided by collaborators in the United States, Italy and Spain. The material from the prospective study consisted of cDNA or gDNA derived from T cells, B-cell-depleted T cells, or PBMCs. Deeply sampled blood TCRbeta repertoires from subjects exposed to, actively infected with, or recovered from COVID-19 were included in the dataset. The repertoires were released in a freely available public database intended as a resource for research on the immune response to SARS-CoV-2. The samples were drawn from the first 160 participants of the ongoing ImmuneRACE study and from some 1,300 subjects provided by 6 global collaborators. A de-identified subject ID, COVID-19 status, age in years and sex were almost always included in the sample metadata. Where available, HLA class I and class II types were taken from metadata supplied by the sample provider and were not determined by assay-based typing. Results and caveats for the whole study, not just this receptor: The amount of clinical and demographic metadata varied by source and participant and was provided uncurated.

CDR1 LNHDA and CDR2 SQIVND are derived from the germline V gene (reference sequence). Trimming takes 4 bases off V and 0 bases off J; junction bases not matched to a gene: 2. The CDR3 has 14 amino acids, counting the end cysteine and phenylalanine. Of the read, only the CDR3 DNA is kept; its 42 bases are in frame from base 1. Each collaborating institution followed its own protocols to collect whole blood in K2EDTA tubes. Collaborator samples were shipped for TCRbeta analysis as frozen whole blood, isolated PBMCs, or DNA extracted from either sample type. TCRbeta CDR3 regions were amplified from genomic DNA using the immunoSEQ Assay, a bias-controlled multiplex PCR. Under the source paper's analysis protocol: The number of nucleated cells in each sample was estimated by amplification of reference gene primers within the assay. Sequence reads were collapsed and filtered to measure the absolute abundance of every unique TCRbeta CDR3 rearrangement. Productive Simpson clonality was computed per sample as the square root of Simpson's diversity index over productive rearrangements. In its TCRdb copy, this immuneACCESS table keeps in-frame sequences only and misses some clones. Where compared with another copy, unresolved V genes explain less than half of these, and the others have no known cause. D and trimming were read from the DNA, whereas the V and J calls and clone size are those reported in that table. This sample holds roughly 220,000 clones; 80% were observed only once. 4.5% to 7% of the sample is taken by the ten largest.

On this clone itself: This clone's antigen is unknown. The record has no base qualities; no much larger clone is one base away.

The origin of this receptor is a woman between 65 and 79 years old with acute or convalescent COVID-19. Recombination connected TRBV19 to TRBJ1-1; the central 7 bases match TRBD1. Source material: peripheral blood. In nucleotide form, the sequence is TGTGCCAGTAGTACCAGGGGGGTGAACACTGAAGCTTTCTTT. This yields the protein CASSTRGVNTEAFF. The CDR3, completed at both ends by the reference TRBV19 and TRBJ1-1 genes, gives the full variable domain DGGITQSPKYLFRKEGQNVTLSCEQNLNHDAMYWYRQDPGQGLRLIYYSQIVNDFQKGDIAEGYSVSREKKESFPLTVTSAQKNPTAFYLCASSTRGVNTEAFFGQGTRLTVV.